This T cell receptor (beta chain) originates from a study of OX40 agonist ivuxolimab in advanced cancers. Assay: immunoSEQ multiplex PCR; the TCRdb copy retains only in-frame clones and omits some. The sample has about 73,000 clones; roughly 90% are singletons. Germline V gene sequence: CDR1 SNHLY, CDR2 FYNNEI. This CDR3 comprises 15 residues. Trimming at V came to 6 bases and at J to 4 bases, leaving 5 bases not matched to a gene. The specimen was CD4+ or CD8+ T cells sorted from blood, collected in a trial of the OX40 agonist ivuxolimab. V usage is TRBV2 and J usage is TRBJ2-1; 11 nucleotides align to TRBD1. This clonotype originated in an adult with an advanced solid tumor such as melanoma, head and neck, liver or kidney cancer. The DNA of the CDR3 is TGTGCCAGCAGGGAGGGACAGGGGGGTTACAATGAGCAGTTCTTC. This codes for CASREGQGGYNEQFF.